The 11 T cell receptor beta chains in this list originate from one sample, sequenced in a study of blood T cells in healthy people across ages. The authors ran a second PCR of about 7 to 11 cycles using a sample-barcoded 5' primer and a J-beta primer mix. TCRdb recomputed calls from the 5' RACE reads with MiXCR, one row per CDR3 protein. The sample carries some 750,000 distinct CDR3 sequences, about 24% recorded once. Sequences were obtained from blood. The origin of the receptors is an older man in good health.

The CDR3 region has the DNA TGTGCCAGCAGCCCAAGCGGGGAAGGGGGTAAGCCCCAGCATTTT. It encodes CASSPSGEGGKPQHF. V is TRBV12-3 or TRBV12-4 and J is TRBJ1-5; a possible D gene is TRBD1 (6 bases). Trimming pared 6 bases from V and 8 bases from J, leaving 20 bases between. The CDR3 spans 15 residues.

The chain joins TRBV7-7 to TRBJ1-2; D uncertain. V lost 1 base to trimming and J lost 10 bases, with 7 bases between them. The V gene's germline CDR1 is SSHAT and CDR2 FNYEAQ (reference sequence). The length of the CDR3 is 11 residues. CDR3 sequence reads: CASSLVNLYTF. For the CDR3, the DNA is TGTGCCAGCAGCTTAGTAAACCTCTACACCTTC.

This clonotype appeared a few times. The chain carries TRBV3-1 and TRBJ2-5, with 13 bases lining up with TRBD2. Germline V lookup: CDR1 LGHDT, CDR2 YNNKEL (reference sequence). V shed 4 bases, J shed 1 base, and the junction held 6 bases outside the gene matches. CDR3 length: 17 amino acids. The CDR3 protein is CASSRTSGSTLQETQYF. The CDR3 coding sequence is TGTGCCAGCAGCCGGACTAGCGGGAGTACCCTCCAAGAGACCCAGTACTTC.

There are a few counts of this clonotype. This rearrangement joins TRBV20-1 to TRBJ2-3; D is uncertain. The germline V gene has CDR1 DFQATT and CDR2 SNEGSKA (reference sequence). The CDR3 extends over 12 amino acids. With 6 bases removed from V and 0 bases from J, the gap between germline ends came to 7 bases. The CDR3 DNA sequence: TGCAGTGCCGCACCTAGCACAGATACGCAGTATTTT. The encoded protein is CSAAPSTDTQYF.

The chain employs TRBV10-3 and TRBJ2-1; 7 nucleotides match TRBD1. The CDR3 length is 12 residues. Trimming removed 11 bases from V and 6 bases from J; junction bases left unmatched: 7. Germline loops: CDR1 ENHRY, CDR2 SYGVKD. CDR3 in DNA: TGTGCCGTGGACAGACAGGGCAATGAGCAGTTCTTC. Translating it yields CAVDRQGNEQFF.

This sequence joins TRBV5-1 and TRBJ2-3; D gene uncertain. CDR3 length equals 15 residues. The V gene's germline CDR1 is SGHRS and CDR2 YFSETQ. Trimming cost V 0 bases and J 0 bases, with 8 bases left between them. DNA of the CDR3: TGCGCCAGCAGCTTGGACAGAACAAGCACAGATACGCAGTATTTT. Its translation: CASSLDRTSTDTQYF. Filled out from reference TRBV5-1 and TRBJ2-3, the complete variable domain reads KAGVTQTPRYLIKTRGQQVTLSCSPISGHRSVSWYQQTPGQGLQFLFEYFSETQRNKGNFPGRFSGRQFSNSRSEMNVSTLELGDSALYLCASSLDRTSTDTQYFGPGTRLTVL.

This sequence joins TRBV27 and TRBJ1-2; D remains unclear. Deletions cut 5 bases from V and 1 base from J, with 11 bases between. Germline CDR1 MNHEY, CDR2 SMNVEV (reference sequence). CDR3 size: 14 residues. The CDR3 region has the DNA TGTGCCAGCAGTATCCGGTCCGATAACTATGGCTACACCTTC. This gives the protein CASSIRSDNYGYTF.

This clonotype was observed a few times. This rearrangement joins TRBV4-1 to TRBJ1-4; D is undetermined. Germline V gene data show CDR1 as MGHRA and CDR2 as YSYEKL. This CDR3 is 16 amino acids long. Trimming stripped 0 bases from V and 0 bases from J, with 8 bases between. The CDR3 DNA is TGCGCCAGCAGCCAAGAGGTGTCGGCAACTAATGAAAAACTGTTTTTT. Translating it yields CASSQEVSATNEKLFF.

The chain combines TRBV7-6 with TRBJ1-4; D is ambiguous. CDR1 is SGHVS, CDR2 FNYEAQ, per germline. CDR3 size: 13 residues. V was shortened by 4 bases and J by 5 bases, with 8 bases between the two germline ends. DNA for the CDR3: TGTGCCAGCAGCTCCTGGACGAATGAAAAACTGTTTTTT. It is translated as CASSSWTNEKLFF.

The V call is TRBV7-2, the J call TRBJ2-1; D uncertain. V was shortened by 4 bases and J by 13 bases, with 17 bases between the two germline ends. Looked up from germline, CDR1 is SGHTA and CDR2 is FQGNSA. The CDR3 spans 13 residues. The chain's CDR3 is CASSSARFIGQFF. Written as DNA, the CDR3 is TGTGCCAGCAGCTCCGCCCGGTTTATTGGTCAGTTCTTC.

The rearrangement links TRBV20-1 to TRBJ1-1; TRBD1 is a possible D gene (6 bases). In germline, CDR1 is DFQATT, CDR2 SNEGSKA (reference sequence). There are 11 residues in the CDR3. The V end was cut by 6 bases, the J end by 5 bases, with 10 bases between. The CDR3 DNA reads as TGCAGTGCCGAGAGGGGGACTGAAGCTTTCTTT. Translation: CSAERGTEAFF.